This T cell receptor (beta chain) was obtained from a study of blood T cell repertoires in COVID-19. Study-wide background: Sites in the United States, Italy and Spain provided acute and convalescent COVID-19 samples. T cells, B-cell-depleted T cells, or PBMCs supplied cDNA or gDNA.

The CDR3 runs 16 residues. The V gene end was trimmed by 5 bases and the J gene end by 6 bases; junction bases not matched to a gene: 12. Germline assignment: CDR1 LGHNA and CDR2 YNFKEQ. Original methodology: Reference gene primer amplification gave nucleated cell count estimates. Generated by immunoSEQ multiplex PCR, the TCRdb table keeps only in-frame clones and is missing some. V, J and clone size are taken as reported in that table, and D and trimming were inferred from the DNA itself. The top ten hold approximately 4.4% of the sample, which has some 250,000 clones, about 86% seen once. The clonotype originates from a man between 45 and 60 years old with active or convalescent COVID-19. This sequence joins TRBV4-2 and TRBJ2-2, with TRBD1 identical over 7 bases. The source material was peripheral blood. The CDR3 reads CASSERTGVVSGELFF. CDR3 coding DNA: TGTGCCAGCAGCGAAAGGACAGGAGTTGTATCCGGGGAGCTGTTTTTT.